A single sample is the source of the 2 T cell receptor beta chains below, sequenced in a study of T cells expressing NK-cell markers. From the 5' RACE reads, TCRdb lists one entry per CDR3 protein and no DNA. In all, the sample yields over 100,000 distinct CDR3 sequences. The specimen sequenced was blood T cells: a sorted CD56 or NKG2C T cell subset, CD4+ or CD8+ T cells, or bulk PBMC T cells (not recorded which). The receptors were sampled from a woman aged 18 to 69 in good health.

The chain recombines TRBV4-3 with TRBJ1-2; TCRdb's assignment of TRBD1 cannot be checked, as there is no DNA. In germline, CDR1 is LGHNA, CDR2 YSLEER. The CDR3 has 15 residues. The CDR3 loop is CASSQARDRNYGYTF.

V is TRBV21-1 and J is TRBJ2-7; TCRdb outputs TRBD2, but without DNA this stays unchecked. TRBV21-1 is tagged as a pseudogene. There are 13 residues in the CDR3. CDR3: CASSRGRGPEQYF.